This TCR beta chain was sequenced in a study of blood T cell repertoires in COVID-19 (dated by TCRdb to about 2020). At the level of the whole study: Samples from collaborators originated in the United States, Italy and Spain and spanned both the acute and convalescent phases of COVID-19. The material from the prospective study consisted of cDNA or gDNA derived from T cells, B-cell-depleted T cells, or PBMCs. Subjects who had been exposed to COVID-19, were actively infected with it, or had recovered from it provided the deeply sampled blood TCRbeta repertoires that made up the dataset. The repertoires were released in a freely available public database meant as a resource for research on the immune response to SARS-CoV-2. The samples were drawn from the first 160 participants of the ongoing ImmuneRACE study and from 1,254 subjects provided by 6 global collaborators. Sample metadata almost always included a de-identified subject ID, COVID-19 status, age in years and sex. HLA class I and class II types, where available, came from metadata supplied by the sample provider rather than from assay-based typing.

As to this clone: No cognate antigen has been identified for it. The input lacks base qualities; no much larger clone sits a single base away.

The immunoSEQ Assay, a bias-controlled multiplex PCR, was used to amplify TCRbeta CDR3 regions from genomic DNA. On the authors' methods: Nucleated cell counts per sample were estimated from amplification of reference gene primers within the assay. To quantify the absolute abundance of each unique TCRbeta CDR3 rearrangement, sequence reads were collapsed and filtered. For each sample, productive Simpson clonality was calculated as the square root of Simpson's diversity index across productive rearrangements. In TCRdb, the immuneACCESS table is reduced to in-frame sequences with V and J assigned. These tables do not hold every clone; where another copy was compared, an unresolved V gene accounts for under half, and the others remain unexplained. V and J calls and clone size come straight from that table; D and trimming were deduced from the DNA. Across this sample there are over 200,000 clones, with 88% seen only once. The biggest ten clones account for approximately 0.8% of the sample.

Collaborating institutions collected whole blood in K2EDTA tubes following their own protocols. For TCRbeta analysis, collaborators shipped samples as frozen whole blood, isolated PBMCs, or DNA extracted from either of those sample types. V and J lose 1 base and 6 bases, and a span of 15 bases separates them. As encoded in the germline V gene (reference sequence), CDR1 is GTSNPN while CDR2 is SVGIG. Counted from cysteine to phenylalanine, this CDR3 has 15 amino acids. Only CDR3 DNA is held: 45 bases, read in frame from base 1. Overall study outcomes, separate from this receptor: The amount of clinical and demographic metadata varied by source and participant and was provided uncurated.

Sequenced material: peripheral blood. The sequence links TRBV30 to TRBJ2-2, with the D gene uncertain. This sequence originates from a woman in her 30s with acute or convalescent COVID-19. DNA sequence: TGTGCCTGGAGTGAACTAAAGAACCTCGCCGGGGAGCTGTTTTTT. It codes for CAWSELKNLAGELFF. Outside the CDR3, residues come from the reference TRBV30 and TRBJ2-2 proteins, so the full variable domain is: SQTIHQWPATLVQPVGSPLSLECTVEGTSNPNLYWYRQAAGRGLQLLFYSVGIGQISSEVPQNLSASRPQDRQFILSSKKLLLSDSGFYLCAWSELKNLAGELFFGEGSRLTVL.